The 2 T cell receptor beta chains listed next were all sequenced from one sample in a study of cytomegalovirus exposure and HLA in healthy donors (dated by TCRdb to about 2017). The receptor library was made with the immunoSEQ multiplex PCR assay. A mixture of 60 forward primers for TCR Vbeta segments and 13 reverse primers for TCR Jbeta segments was used in the multiplex PCR. Entries here come from immuneACCESS through TCRdb and include only in-frame sequences with V and J called. Some clones fail to appear in such tables; in the studies checked, an unresolved V gene covers under half of the shortfall, and the cause of the remainder is unknown. The sample table contains approximately 130,000 clones; only one count was recorded for 60% to 80% of them. Of the sample, 0.95% to 1.5% is held by the ten largest clones. The material sequenced was PBMCs. These receptors came from a man aged 50-60 years in good health and CMV-seronegative.

CDR3 nucleotides: TGCGCCAGCAGCCAAGAAGAACGGACTAGCGGAAAGGATGAGCAGTTCTTC. Protein product: CASSQEERTSGKDEQFF. V gene TRBV4-1 combines with J gene TRBJ2-1; TRBD2 matches at 10 bases. Germline assignment: CDR1 MGHRA and CDR2 YSYEKL. The CDR3 has 17 amino acids. V lost 0 bases, J lost 8 bases, and 10 bases stayed unmatched.

This chain joins TRBV5-1 and TRBJ2-2; TRBD2 matches at 9 bases. Germline CDR1 is SGHRS and CDR2 is YFSETQ. The ends lost 5 bases at V and 5 bases at J; junction bases unmatched: 16. This CDR3 contains 18 residues. CDR3 sequence (DNA): TGCGCCAGCAGACGATCGGGTGGCGGGAGGGCCGTGACCGGGGAGCTGTTTTTT. This encodes CASRRSGGGRAVTGELFF. Variable domain in full (rest from reference TRBV5-1 and TRBJ2-2): KAGVTQTPRYLIKTRGQQVTLSCSPISGHRSVSWYQQTPGQGLQFLFEYFSETQRNKGNFPGRFSGRQFSNSRSEMNVSTLELGDSALYLCASRRSGGGRAVTGELFFGEGSRLTVL.